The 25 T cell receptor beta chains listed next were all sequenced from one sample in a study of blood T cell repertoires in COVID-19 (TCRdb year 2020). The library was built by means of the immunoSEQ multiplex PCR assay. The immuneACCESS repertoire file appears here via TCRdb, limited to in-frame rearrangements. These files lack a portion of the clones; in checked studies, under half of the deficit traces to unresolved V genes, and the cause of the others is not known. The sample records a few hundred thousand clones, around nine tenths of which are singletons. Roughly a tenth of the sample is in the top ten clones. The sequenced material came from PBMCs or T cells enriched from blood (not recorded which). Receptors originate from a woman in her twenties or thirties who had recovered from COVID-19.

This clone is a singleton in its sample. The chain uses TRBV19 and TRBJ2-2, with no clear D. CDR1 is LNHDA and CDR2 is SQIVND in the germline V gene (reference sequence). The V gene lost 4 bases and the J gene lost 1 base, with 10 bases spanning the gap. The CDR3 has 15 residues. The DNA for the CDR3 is TGTGCCAGTAGTAACCGAGGCCAGAACACCGGGGAGCTGTTTTTT. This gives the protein CASSNRGQNTGELFF.

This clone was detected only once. CDR3 sequence (DNA): TGTGCCAGCAGTTCCTTTACAGGGGCGAACTACGAGCAGTACTTC. Translated, it gives CASSSFTGANYEQYF. The gene calls are TRBV6-5 and TRBJ2-7, with TRBD1 identical over 7 bases. The CDR3 runs 15 residues. Germline V CDR1 and CDR2: MNHEY, SVGAGI. The ends lost 4 bases at V and 3 bases at J; junction bases unmatched: 9.

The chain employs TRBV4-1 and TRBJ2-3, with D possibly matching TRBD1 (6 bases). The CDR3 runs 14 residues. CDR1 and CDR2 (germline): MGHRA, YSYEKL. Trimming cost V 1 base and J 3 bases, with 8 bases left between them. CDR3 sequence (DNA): TGCGCCAGCAGCCAAGGAACAGGGACAGATACGCAGTATTTT. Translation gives CASSQGTGTDTQYF.

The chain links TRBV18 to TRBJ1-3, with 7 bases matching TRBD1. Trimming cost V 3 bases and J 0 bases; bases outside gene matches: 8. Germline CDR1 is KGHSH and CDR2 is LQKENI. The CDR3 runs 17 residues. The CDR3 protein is CASSPVTGRISGNTIYF. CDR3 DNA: TGTGCCAGCTCACCCGTGACAGGGCGAATCTCTGGAAACACCATATATTTT.

Here the CDR3 DNA reads TGTGCCAGCAGCTTAGACCGGAGGCCCTGGGCAAATTCACCCCTCCACTTT. Residues: CASSLDRRPWANSPLHF. The J gene is TRBJ1-6, the V gene TRBV7-9; D call uncertain. Germline V gene lookup returns CDR1 SEHNR and CDR2 FQNEAQ (reference sequence). Trimming removed 1 base from V and 7 bases from J, with 17 bases in between. CDR3 length: 17 amino acids.

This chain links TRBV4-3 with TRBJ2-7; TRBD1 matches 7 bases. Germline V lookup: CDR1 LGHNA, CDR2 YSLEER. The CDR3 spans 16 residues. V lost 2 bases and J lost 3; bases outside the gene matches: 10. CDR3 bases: TGCGCCAGCAGCCAATCGTCGGCTGACAGGGTCTACGAGCAGTACTTC. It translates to CASSQSSADRVYEQYF.

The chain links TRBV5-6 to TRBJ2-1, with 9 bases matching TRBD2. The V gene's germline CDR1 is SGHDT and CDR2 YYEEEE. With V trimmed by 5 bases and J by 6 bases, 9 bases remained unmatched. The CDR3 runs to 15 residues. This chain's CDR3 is CASRWGLATINEQFF. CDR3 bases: TGTGCCAGCAGATGGGGACTAGCCACGATCAATGAGCAGTTCTTC.

This CDR3 is CASSWAIPRGSGNTIYF. The CDR3 bases are TGTGCCAGCAGCTGGGCTATTCCCCGGGGCTCTGGAAACACCATATATTTT. The chain has TRBV7-8 and TRBJ1-3; no reliable D call. Germline CDR1 is SGHVS and CDR2 is FQNEAQ. The CDR3 contains 17 residues. Trimming pared 4 bases from V and 0 bases from J, leaving 16 bases between.

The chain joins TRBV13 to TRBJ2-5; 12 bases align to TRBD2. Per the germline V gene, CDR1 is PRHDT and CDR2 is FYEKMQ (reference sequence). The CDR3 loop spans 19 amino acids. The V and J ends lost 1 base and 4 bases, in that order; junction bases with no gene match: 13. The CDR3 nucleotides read TGTGCCAGCAGCTTAGTTGGTTTGACTAGCGGGAGACCTGCAGAGACCCAGTACTTC. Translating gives CASSLVGLTSGRPAETQYF. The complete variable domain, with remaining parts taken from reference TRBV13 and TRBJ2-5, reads AAGVIQSPRHLIKEKRETATLKCYPIPRHDTVYWYQQGPGQDPQFLISFYEKMQSDKGSIPDRFSAQQFSDYHSELNMSSLELGDSALYFCASSLVGLTSGRPAETQYFGPGTRLLVL.

CDR3 region: CASSEAGTGKAGANVLTF. In DNA form, the CDR3 reads TGTGCCAGCAGCGAAGCCGGGACAGGGAAGGCTGGGGCCAACGTCCTGACTTTC. V gene TRBV9 combines with J gene TRBJ2-6; 9 nucleotides agree with TRBD1. Unmatched junction bases numbered 9, after V lost 3 bases and J lost 2 bases. Germline CDR1 SGDLS, CDR2 YYNGEE. The CDR3 contains 18 residues.

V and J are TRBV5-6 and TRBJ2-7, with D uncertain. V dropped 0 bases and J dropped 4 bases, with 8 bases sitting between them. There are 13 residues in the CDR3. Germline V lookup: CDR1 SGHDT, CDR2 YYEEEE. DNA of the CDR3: TGTGCCAGCAGCTTGGGGCTTTTTTACGAGCAGTACTTC. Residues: CASSLGLFYEQYF. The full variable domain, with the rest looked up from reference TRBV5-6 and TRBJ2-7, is DAGVTQSPTHLIKTRGQQVTLRCSPKSGHDTVSWYQQALGQGPQFIFQYYEEEERQRGNFPDRFSGHQFPNYSSELNVNALLLGDSALYLCASSLGLFYEQYFGPGTRLTVT.

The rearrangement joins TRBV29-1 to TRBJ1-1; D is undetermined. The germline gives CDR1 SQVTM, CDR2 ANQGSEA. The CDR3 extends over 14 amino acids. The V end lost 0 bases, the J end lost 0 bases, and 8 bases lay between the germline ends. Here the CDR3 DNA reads TGCAGCGTTGAAGATTCGGGTCTGAACACTGAAGCTTTCTTT. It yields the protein CSVEDSGLNTEAFF.

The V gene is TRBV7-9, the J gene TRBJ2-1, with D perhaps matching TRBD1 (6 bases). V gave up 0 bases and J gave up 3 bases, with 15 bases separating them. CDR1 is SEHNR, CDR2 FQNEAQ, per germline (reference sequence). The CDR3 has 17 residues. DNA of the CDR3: TGTGCCAGCAGCTTAGCGGGGATGACAGGCAGCTACAATGAGCAGTTCTTC. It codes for CASSLAGMTGSYNEQFF.

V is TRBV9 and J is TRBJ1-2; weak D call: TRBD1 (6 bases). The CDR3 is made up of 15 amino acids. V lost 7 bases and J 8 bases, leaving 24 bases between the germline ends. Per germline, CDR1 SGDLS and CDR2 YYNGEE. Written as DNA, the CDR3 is TGTGCCAGCCGCGCGGGGGGGCGGGGGAGTCGAGGCTACACCTTC. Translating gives CASRAGGRGSRGYTF.

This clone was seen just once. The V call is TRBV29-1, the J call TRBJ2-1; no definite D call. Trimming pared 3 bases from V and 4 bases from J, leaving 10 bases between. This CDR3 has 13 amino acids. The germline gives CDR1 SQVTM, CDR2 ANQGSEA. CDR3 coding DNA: TGCAGCGTTGATGCTAGTTGGTACAATGAGCAGTTCTTC. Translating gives CSVDASWYNEQFF.

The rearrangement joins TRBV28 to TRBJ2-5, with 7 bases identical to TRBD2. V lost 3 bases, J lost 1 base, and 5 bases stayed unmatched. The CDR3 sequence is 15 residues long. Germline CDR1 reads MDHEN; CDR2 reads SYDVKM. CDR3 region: CASSLATGGQETQYF. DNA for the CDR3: TGTGCCAGCAGTTTGGCAACGGGAGGCCAAGAGACCCAGTACTTC.

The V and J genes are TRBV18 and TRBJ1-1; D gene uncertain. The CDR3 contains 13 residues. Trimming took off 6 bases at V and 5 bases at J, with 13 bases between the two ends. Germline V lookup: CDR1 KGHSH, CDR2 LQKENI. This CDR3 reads CASSTRAGTEAFF. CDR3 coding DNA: TGTGCCAGCTCGACCCGAGCGGGGACTGAAGCTTTCTTT.

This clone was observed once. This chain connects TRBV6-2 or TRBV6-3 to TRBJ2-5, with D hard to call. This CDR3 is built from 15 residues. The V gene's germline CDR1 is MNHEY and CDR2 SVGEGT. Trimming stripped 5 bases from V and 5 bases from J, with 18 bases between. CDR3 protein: CASSSSYPIWETQYF. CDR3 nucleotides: TGTGCCAGCAGTAGCTCATACCCAATTTGGGAGACCCAGTACTTC.

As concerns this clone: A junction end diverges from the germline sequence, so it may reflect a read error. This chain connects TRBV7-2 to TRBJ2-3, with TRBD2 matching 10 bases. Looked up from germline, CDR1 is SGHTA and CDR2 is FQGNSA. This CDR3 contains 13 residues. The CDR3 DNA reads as TGTGCCAGCAGCTTAGTCTCCGTCGGGACTAGCGATTTT. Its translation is CASSLVSVGTSDF.

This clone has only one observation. CDR3 residues: CASSLPMRPLHF. The CDR3 DNA is TGTGCCAGCAGTTTGCCTATGAGACCCCTCCACTTT. V gene TRBV6-5 combines with J gene TRBJ1-6; no firm D call. The CDR3 is 12 residues long. Trimming removed 4 bases at V and 12 bases at J, with 10 bases between. CDR1 and CDR2 (germline): MNHEY, SVGAGI.

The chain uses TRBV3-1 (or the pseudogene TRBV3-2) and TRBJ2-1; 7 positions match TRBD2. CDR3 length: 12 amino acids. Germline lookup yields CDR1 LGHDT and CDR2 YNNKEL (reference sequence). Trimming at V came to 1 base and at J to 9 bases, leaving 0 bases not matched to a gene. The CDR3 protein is CASSQVAGEQFF. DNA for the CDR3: TGTGCCAGCAGCCAAGTAGCGGGTGAGCAGTTCTTC.

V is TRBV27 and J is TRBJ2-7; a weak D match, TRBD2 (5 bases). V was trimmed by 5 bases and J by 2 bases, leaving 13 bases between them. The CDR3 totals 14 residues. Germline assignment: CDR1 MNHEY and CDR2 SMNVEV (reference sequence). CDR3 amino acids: CASSPGTVAYEQYF. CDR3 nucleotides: TGTGCCAGCAGTCCGGGAACGGTGGCCTACGAGCAGTACTTC.

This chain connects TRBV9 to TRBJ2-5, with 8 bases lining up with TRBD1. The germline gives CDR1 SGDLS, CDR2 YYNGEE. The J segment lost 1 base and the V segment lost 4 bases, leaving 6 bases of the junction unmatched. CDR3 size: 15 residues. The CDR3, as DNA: TGTGCCAGCAGCCCGGGACAGGCCCCCCAAGAGACCCAGTACTTC. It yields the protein CASSPGQAPQETQYF. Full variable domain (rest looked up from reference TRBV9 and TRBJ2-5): DSGVTQTPKHLITATGQRVTLRCSPRSGDLSVYWYQQSLDQGLQFLIQYYNGEERAKGNILERFSAQQFPDLHSELNLSSLELGDSALYFCASSPGQAPQETQYFGPGTRLLVL.

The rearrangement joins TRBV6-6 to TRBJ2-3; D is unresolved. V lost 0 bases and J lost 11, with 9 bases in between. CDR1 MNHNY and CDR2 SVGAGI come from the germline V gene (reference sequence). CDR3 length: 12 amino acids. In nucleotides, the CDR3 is TGTGCCAGCAGTTACTCGTCGACTGGGCAGTATTTT. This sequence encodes CASSYSSTGQYF.

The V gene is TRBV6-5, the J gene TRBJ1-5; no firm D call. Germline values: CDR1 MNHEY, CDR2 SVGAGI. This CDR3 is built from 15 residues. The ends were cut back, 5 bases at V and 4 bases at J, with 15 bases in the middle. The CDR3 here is CASSRDNAPNQPQHF. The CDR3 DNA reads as TGTGCCAGCAGTCGAGACAACGCCCCTAATCAGCCCCAGCATTTT.